Below, 22 T cell receptor beta chains from the same sample are listed, as sequenced in a study of T-cell memory formation after mild COVID-19. TCRdb reanalysed the 5' RACE reads using MiXCR and keeps one entry per CDR3 protein. The repertoire includes about 57,000 distinct CDR3 sequences, over 9% of them detected once, and roughly a quarter sits in the top ten. Specimen: PBMCs or a T cell subset sorted from them (not recorded which). The receptor source for this set is a man aged 18 to 29 who had mild COVID-19 (a few samples of this study predate the infection). Cell type and time point are not known.

The rearrangement links TRBV18 to TRBJ2-5; TRBD1 is a possible D gene (6 bases). CDR3 size: 14 residues. Germline loops: CDR1 KGHSH, CDR2 LQKENI. V was trimmed by 3 bases and J by 2 bases, leaving 10 bases between them. CDR3 bases: TGTGCCAGCTCACCTCGCGACAGGCAAGAGACCCAGTACTTC. Its protein is CASSPRDRQETQYF.

This clonotype ranks as medium-sized. The genes are TRBV27 and TRBJ2-1; TRBD2 matches at 13 bases. The CDR3 is made up of 18 amino acids. Germline CDR1 is MNHEY and CDR2 is SMNVEV (reference sequence). Trimming removed 5 bases from V and 2 bases from J; junction bases left unmatched: 9. For the CDR3, the DNA is TGTGCCAGCAGTGCTGGGACTAGCGGGGAGACACCCTACAATGAGCAGTTCTTC. Translating it yields CASSAGTSGETPYNEQFF.

In its sample, this clonotype was seen a few times. The rearrangement links TRBV6-5 to TRBJ2-5; possible D gene TRBD1, 5 bases. The V and J ends lost 2 bases and 10 bases respectively, with 17 bases between them. The CDR3 runs 14 residues. Germline lookup yields CDR1 MNHEY and CDR2 SVGAGI. The CDR3 loop is CASSYERQTPFQYF. CDR3 coding DNA: TGTGCCAGCAGTTACGAAAGACAGACCCCGTTCCAGTACTTC.

The V gene is TRBV6-1, the J gene TRBJ2-2, with D possibly being TRBD1 (5 bases). Germline CDR1 and CDR2: MNHNS and SASEGT. The CDR3 loop spans 14 amino acids. Trimming left V 6 bases short and J 1 base short, with 9 bases between. This CDR3 is CASSTQGNTGELFF. CDR3 nucleotide sequence: TGTGCCAGCAGCACCCAGGGGAACACCGGGGAGCTGTTTTTT.

This clonotype was detected a few times. V and J are TRBV15 and TRBJ1-6; D is possibly TRBD1 (6 bases). Between the trimmed V and J ends, which lost 3 bases and 7 bases, there was a span of 10 bases. The CDR3 length is 14 residues. Germline V gene lookup returns CDR1 LNHNV and CDR2 YYDKDF (reference sequence). The CDR3 DNA sequence: TGTGCCACCAGCAGGGCCAGGGGAAATTCACCCCTCCACTTT. Its translation: CATSRARGNSPLHF. Combining the CDR3 with reference TRBV15 and TRBJ1-6 gives the whole variable domain DAMVIQNPRYQVTQFGKPVTLSCSQTLNHNVMYWYQQKSSQAPKLLFHYYDKDFNNEADTPDNFQSRRPNTSFCFLDIRSPGLGDTAMYLCATSRARGNSPLHFGNGTRLTVT.

V and J are TRBV4-2 and TRBJ1-1; D might be TRBD1 (6 bases). V lost 2 bases to trimming and J lost 1 base, with 14 bases between them. The CDR3 consists of 16 residues. Germline CDR1 is LGHNA and CDR2 is YNFKEQ. CDR3 nucleotide sequence: TGTGCCAGCAGCCAACTAACCGGGACACCGAACACTGAAGCTTTCTTT. Its protein is CASSQLTGTPNTEAFF.

This chain connects TRBV20-1 to TRBJ2-3; TRBD2 matches at 9 bases. With 5 bases clipped from V and 7 bases from J, the junction kept 7 bases outside the gene matches. The germline gives CDR1 DFQATT, CDR2 SNEGSKA (reference sequence). The CDR3 sequence is 13 residues long. CDR3 region: CSAVGGGANTQYF. Written as DNA, the CDR3 is TGCAGTGCTGTAGGCGGGGGGGCAAATACGCAGTATTTT.

This clonotype was observed at least ten times. The chain is built from TRBV7-9 and TRBJ2-5, with 8 bases fitting TRBD1. Looked up from germline, CDR1 is SEHNR and CDR2 is FQNEAQ (reference sequence). The CDR3 totals 15 residues. Trimming removed 2 bases from V and 4 bases from J; junction bases left unmatched: 6. CDR3 in amino acids: CASSLPRGPGETQYF. The CDR3 DNA reads TGTGCCAGCAGCTTACCCAGGGGGCCGGGAGAGACCCAGTACTTC. Looking up the rest from reference TRBV7-9 and TRBJ2-5 gives the full variable domain: DTGVSQNPRHKITKRGQNVTFRCDPISEHNRLYWYRQTLGQGPEFLTYFQNEAQLEKSRLLSDRFSAERPKGSFSTLEIQRTEQGDSAMYLCASSLPRGPGETQYFGPGTRLLVL.

This clonotype was counted a single time. The CDR3 DNA reads TGTGCCAGTAGTGGTACAGGGTCTCGGGATTCACCCCTCCACTTT. It is translated as CASSGTGSRDSPLHF. This sequence joins TRBV19 and TRBJ1-6; a weak D match, TRBD1 (6 bases). V lost 5 bases and J lost 8, with 16 bases in between. Germline V gene sequence: CDR1 LNHDA, CDR2 SQIVND (reference sequence). This CDR3 spans 15 amino acids.

The chain recombines TRBV7-9 with TRBJ2-1; D possibly corresponds to TRBD2 (5 bases). V lost 5 bases and J lost 10, with 15 bases in between. The CDR3 is 13 residues long. Germline V gene data show CDR1 as SEHNR and CDR2 as FQNEAQ (reference sequence). In DNA form, the CDR3 reads TGTGCCAGCAGCACCCGAGGGAGCAAAGAGCAGTTCTTC. Its translation is CASSTRGSKEQFF.

This clonotype has just a few counts. For the CDR3, the DNA is TGCAGCGCCTCGACAGGGGGTAGCTACGAGCAGTACGTC. Translating gives CSASTGGSYEQYV. J is TRBJ2-7 and V is TRBV29-1, with 9 bases aligning to TRBD1. After removal of 7 bases from V and 3 bases from J, the junction contained 7 bases not matched to a gene. This CDR3 has 13 residues. Germline V gives CDR1 SQVTM, CDR2 ANQGSEA.

CDR3 in DNA: TGCAGTGCTAAAATCCCGGAGACACCAGAAGCTTTCTTT. Translation: CSAKIPETPEAFF. The chain uses TRBV20-1 and TRBJ1-1; D is uncertain. The CDR3 runs to 13 residues. Trimming removed 4 bases from V and 8 bases from J, with 17 bases in between. Per germline, CDR1 DFQATT and CDR2 SNEGSKA (reference sequence).

This sequence joins TRBV4-1 and TRBJ2-3; 14 nucleotides align to TRBD2. The CDR3 length is 16 residues. The germline V gene has CDR1 MGHRA and CDR2 YSYEKL. V lost 4 bases and J lost 5; bases outside the gene matches: 5. CDR3 residues: CASSRRLAGGQDTQYF. The CDR3 bases are TGCGCCAGCAGCCGCCGACTAGCGGGGGGGCAAGATACGCAGTATTTT.

Many counts were recorded for this clonotype. The V and J genes are TRBV7-2 and TRBJ1-2; D call uncertain. V was cut by 4 bases and J by 4 bases, with 16 bases left in between. The CDR3 length is 15 residues. The germline V gene has CDR1 SGHTA and CDR2 FQGNSA. The CDR3 loop reads CASSSFVTGPYGYTF. DNA of the CDR3: TGTGCCAGCAGCTCCTTCGTTACCGGCCCCTATGGCTACACCTTC.

The chain links TRBV7-2 to TRBJ2-3; D remains ambiguous. Germline V gene sequence: CDR1 SGHTA, CDR2 FQGNSA. V was shortened by 2 bases and J by 2 bases, with 8 bases between the two germline ends. The CDR3 consists of 14 residues. CDR3 nucleotides: TGTGCCAGCAGCTTATACGGCCCCACAGATACGCAGTATTTT. Translated: CASSLYGPTDTQYF.

The rearrangement uses TRBV28 and TRBJ2-7, with D possibly matching TRBD2 (6 bases). Germline V gene lookup returns CDR1 MDHEN and CDR2 SYDVKM. The CDR3 has 15 residues. Trimming took off 6 bases at V and 2 bases at J, with 17 bases between the two ends. The CDR3 is CASSLSSTGAYEQYV. The CDR3 region has the DNA TGTGCCAGCAGCCTCTCCTCCACGGGGGCCTACGAGCAGTACGTC.

This clonotype was detected ten times or more. The chain joins TRBV7-2 to TRBJ2-7; 8 bases line up with TRBD1. Germline V CDR1 and CDR2: SGHTA, FQGNSA. The CDR3 extends over 14 amino acids. With 5 bases clipped from V and 2 bases from J, the junction kept 5 bases outside the gene matches. DNA for the CDR3: TGTGCCAGCAGCCCACAGGGGGGACCCTACGAGCAGTACGTC. Residues: CASSPQGGPYEQYV.

The V and J genes are TRBV10-3 and TRBJ2-1, with TRBD2 matching over 7 bases. Germline V gene lookup returns CDR1 ENHRY and CDR2 SYGVKD. The CDR3 length is 16 residues. V shed 6 bases, J shed 8 bases, and the junction held 16 bases outside the gene matches. The CDR3 DNA reads TGTGCCATCAGAGGCGGGGGTCCAGTTGGACGCGATGAGCAGTTCTTC. This codes for CAIRGGGPVGRDEQFF.

This rearrangement joins TRBV12-3 or TRBV12-4 to TRBJ1-2; D is undetermined. This CDR3 region has 13 residues. V was clipped by 4 bases and J by 2 bases, with 8 bases between them. CDR3 coding DNA: TGTGCCAGCAGTTCGAAACAGAACTATGGCTACACCTTC. The encoded protein is CASSSKQNYGYTF.

This clonotype was seen a handful of times. J is TRBJ1-2 and V is TRBV20-1, with 7 bases matching TRBD1. Germline CDR1 and CDR2: DFQATT and SNEGSKA (reference sequence). The CDR3 runs to 14 residues. V shed 3 bases, J shed 5 bases, and the junction held 9 bases outside the gene matches. CDR3 residues: CSASHGVQGYGYTF. The CDR3 bases are TGCAGTGCTAGTCATGGCGTACAGGGGTATGGCTACACCTTC.

This clonotype turned up a few times. The genes are TRBV12-3 or TRBV12-4 and TRBJ1-1, with D uncertain. Trimming left V 6 bases short and J 5 bases short, with 10 bases between. The CDR3 has 12 amino acids. The CDR3 is CASSPRWTEAFF. The CDR3 DNA follows: TGTGCCAGCAGCCCCCGATGGACTGAAGCTTTCTTT.

This clonotype appeared a few times. The chain joins TRBV20-1 to TRBJ2-2; the D gene is possibly TRBD1 (6 bases). The CDR3 is 15 amino acids. V lost 2 bases to trimming and J lost 1 base, with 11 bases between them. Germline CDR1 and CDR2: DFQATT and SNEGSKA (reference sequence). The DNA of the CDR3 is TGCAGTGCTAGAAACAGGGTCAGGAACACCGGGGAGCTGTTTTTT. Translating gives CSARNRVRNTGELFF.